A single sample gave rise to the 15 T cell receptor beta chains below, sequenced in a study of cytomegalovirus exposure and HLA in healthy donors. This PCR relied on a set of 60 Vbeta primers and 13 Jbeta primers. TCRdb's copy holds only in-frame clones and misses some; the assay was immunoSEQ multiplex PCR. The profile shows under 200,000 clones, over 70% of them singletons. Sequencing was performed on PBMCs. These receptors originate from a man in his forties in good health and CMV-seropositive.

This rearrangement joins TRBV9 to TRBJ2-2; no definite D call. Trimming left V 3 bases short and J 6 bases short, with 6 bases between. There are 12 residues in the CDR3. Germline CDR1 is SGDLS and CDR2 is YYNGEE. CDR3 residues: CASSAQSGELFF. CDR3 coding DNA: TGTGCCAGCAGCGCCCAATCCGGGGAGCTGTTTTTT.

The CDR3 reads CASSLPGGEQYF. In DNA form, the CDR3 reads TGTGCCAGCAGTTTACCCGGGGGCGAGCAGTACTTC. The V call is TRBV28, the J call TRBJ2-7; D may be TRBD2 (6 bases). V lost 2 bases, J lost 6 bases, and 8 bases lay in between. CDR1 and CDR2 (germline): MDHEN, SYDVKM. This CDR3 region has 12 residues.

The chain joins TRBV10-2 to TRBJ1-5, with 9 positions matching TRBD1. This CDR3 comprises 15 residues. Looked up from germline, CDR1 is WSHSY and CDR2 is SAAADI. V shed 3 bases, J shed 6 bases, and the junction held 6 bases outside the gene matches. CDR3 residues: CASSDMDRGTQPQHF. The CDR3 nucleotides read TGCGCCAGCAGTGATATGGACAGGGGTACTCAGCCCCAGCATTTT.

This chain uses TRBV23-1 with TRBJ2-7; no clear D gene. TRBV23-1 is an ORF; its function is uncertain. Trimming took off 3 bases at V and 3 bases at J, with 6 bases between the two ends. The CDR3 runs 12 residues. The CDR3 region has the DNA TGCGCCAGCAGTCATTTTAGCTACGAGCAGTACTTC. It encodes CASSHFSYEQYF.

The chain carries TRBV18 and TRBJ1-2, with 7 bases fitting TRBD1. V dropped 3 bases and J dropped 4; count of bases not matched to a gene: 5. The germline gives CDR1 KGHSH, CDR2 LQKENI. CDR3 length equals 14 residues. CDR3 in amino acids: CASSPTGDPYGYTF. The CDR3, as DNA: TGTGCCAGCTCACCCACAGGGGACCCCTATGGCTACACCTTC.

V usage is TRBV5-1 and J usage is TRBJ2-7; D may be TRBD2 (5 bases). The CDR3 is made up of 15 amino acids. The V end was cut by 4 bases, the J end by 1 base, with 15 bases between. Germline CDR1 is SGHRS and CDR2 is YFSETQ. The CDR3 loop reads CASSDLSGSSYEQYF. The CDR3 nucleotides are TGCGCCAGCAGCGACCTCAGCGGCAGTTCCTACGAGCAGTACTTC.

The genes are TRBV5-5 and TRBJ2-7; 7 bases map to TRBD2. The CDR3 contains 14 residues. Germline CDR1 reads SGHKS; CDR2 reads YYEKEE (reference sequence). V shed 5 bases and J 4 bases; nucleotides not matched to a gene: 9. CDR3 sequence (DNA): TGTGCCAGCAGAAACACGGGGGGATCGTACGAGCAGTACTTC. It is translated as CASRNTGGSYEQYF.

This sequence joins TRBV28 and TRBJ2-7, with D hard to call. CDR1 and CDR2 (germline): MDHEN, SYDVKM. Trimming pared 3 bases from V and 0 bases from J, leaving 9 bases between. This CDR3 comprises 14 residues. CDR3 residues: CASSFGLRSYEQYF. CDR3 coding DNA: TGTGCCAGCAGTTTTGGGCTTCGCTCCTACGAGCAGTACTTC.

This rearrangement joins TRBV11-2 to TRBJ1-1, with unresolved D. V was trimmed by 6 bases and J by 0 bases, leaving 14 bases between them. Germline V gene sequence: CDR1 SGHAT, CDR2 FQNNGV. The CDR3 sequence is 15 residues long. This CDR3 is CASSYRLPLNTEAFF. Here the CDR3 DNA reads TGTGCCAGCAGTTATAGACTGCCACTGAACACTGAAGCTTTCTTT.

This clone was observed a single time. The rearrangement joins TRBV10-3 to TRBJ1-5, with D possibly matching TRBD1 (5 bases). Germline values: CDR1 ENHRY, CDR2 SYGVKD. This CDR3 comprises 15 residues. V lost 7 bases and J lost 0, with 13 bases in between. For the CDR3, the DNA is TGTGCCATCACCACGTGGACACATAGCAATCAGCCCCAGCATTTT. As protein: CAITTWTHSNQPQHF.

Here the CDR3 DNA reads TGTGCCAGCAGTCCTACGACTAGCGGGAACTACAATGAGCAGTTCTTC. Amino acid sequence: CASSPTTSGNYNEQFF. The chain employs TRBV28 and TRBJ2-1, with 11 bases aligning to TRBD2. The J segment lost 3 bases and the V segment lost 5 bases, leaving 6 bases of the junction unmatched. Germline CDR1 reads MDHEN; CDR2 reads SYDVKM. This CDR3 is built from 16 residues. Complete variable domain (other parts from reference TRBV28 and TRBJ2-1): DVKVTQSSRYLVKRTGEKVFLECVQDMDHENMFWYRQDPGLGLRLIYFSYDVKMKEKGDIPEGYSVSREKKERFSLILESASTNQTSMYLCASSPTTSGNYNEQFFGPGTRLTVL.

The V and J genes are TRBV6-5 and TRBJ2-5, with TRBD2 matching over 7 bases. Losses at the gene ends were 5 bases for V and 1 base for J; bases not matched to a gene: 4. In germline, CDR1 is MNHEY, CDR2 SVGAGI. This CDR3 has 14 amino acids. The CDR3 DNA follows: TGTGCCAGCAGTCCTAGCGGCTCCCAAGAGACCCAGTACTTC. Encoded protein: CASSPSGSQETQYF.

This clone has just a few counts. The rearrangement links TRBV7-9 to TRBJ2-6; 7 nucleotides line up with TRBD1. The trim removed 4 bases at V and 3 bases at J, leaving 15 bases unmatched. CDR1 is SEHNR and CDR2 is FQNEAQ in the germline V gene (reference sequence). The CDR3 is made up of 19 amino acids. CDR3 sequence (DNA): TGTGCCAGCAGCTCCCCGGTACAACTACAGGGGTATGGGGCCAACGTCCTGACTTTC. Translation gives CASSSPVQLQGYGANVLTF.

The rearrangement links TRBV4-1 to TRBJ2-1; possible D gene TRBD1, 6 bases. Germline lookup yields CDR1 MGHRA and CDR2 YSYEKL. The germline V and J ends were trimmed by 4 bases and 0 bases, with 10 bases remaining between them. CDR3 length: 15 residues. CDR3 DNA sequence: TGCGCCAGCAGCCTCGGACAGAGCTCCTACAATGAGCAGTTCTTC. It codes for CASSLGQSSYNEQFF.

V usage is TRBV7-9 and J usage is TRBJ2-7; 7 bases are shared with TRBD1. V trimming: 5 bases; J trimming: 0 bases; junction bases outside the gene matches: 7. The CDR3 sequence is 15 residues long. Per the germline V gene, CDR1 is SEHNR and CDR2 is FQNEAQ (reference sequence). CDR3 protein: CASSPRQGPSYEQYF. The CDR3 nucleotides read TGTGCCAGCAGCCCTCGACAGGGACCCTCCTACGAGCAGTACTTC.